The 27 T cell receptor beta chains below were found in one sample sequenced in a study of CD8 T cells in Susac syndrome. Random hexamers primed reverse transcription of roughly 0.5 to 1 ug RNA. TCRdb fed the immunoSEQ multiplex PCR reads into MiXCR, producing one record per CDR3 protein. Of some 150,000 distinct CDR3 sequences in the sample, less than 95% were seen once. The specimen was CD4+ T cells from PBMCs. The receptors stem from a human donor in good health.

The genes are TRBV29-1 and TRBJ1-1, with 10 bases aligning to TRBD1. The V segment lost 6 bases and the J segment 1 base; nucleotides outside the gene matches: 5. The CDR3 has 14 amino acids. Germline CDR1 reads SQVTM; CDR2 reads ANQGSEA. The CDR3 loop reads CSVVTGGENTEAFF. The CDR3 DNA reads as TGCAGCGTCGTGACAGGGGGCGAGAACACTGAAGCTTTCTTT. Filled out from reference TRBV29-1 and TRBJ1-1, the complete variable domain reads SAVISQKPSRDICQRGTSLTIQCQVDSQVTMMFWYRQQPGQSLTLIATANQGSEATYESGFVIDKFPISRPNLTFSTLTVSNMSPEDSSIYLCSVVTGGENTEAFFGQGTRLTVV.

This sequence joins TRBV20-1 and TRBJ2-1; 10 nucleotides match TRBD2. The CDR3 has 17 amino acids. Trimming took 0 bases from V and 7 from J; bases not matched to a gene: 12. Per the germline V gene, CDR1 is DFQATT and CDR2 is SNEGSKA (reference sequence). The CDR3 DNA reads as TGCAGTGCTAGAGATTTGTTTAGCGGGAGGAGGGTGAATGAGCAGTTCTTC. It translates to CSARDLFSGRRVNEQFF.

This clonotype was seen once. The V call is TRBV30, the J call TRBJ1-1; D is possibly TRBD1 (5 bases). Trimming removed 5 bases at V and 5 bases at J, with 15 bases between. The CDR3 contains 13 residues. CDR1 and CDR2 from the germline V gene are GTSNPN and SVGIG (reference sequence). As DNA, the CDR3 is TGTGCCTGGGGGGGACGCCGGGGGACTGAAGCTTTCTTT. The encoded protein is CAWGGRRGTEAFF. The complete variable domain, with remaining parts taken from reference TRBV30 and TRBJ1-1, reads SQTIHQWPATLVQPVGSPLSLECTVEGTSNPNLYWYRQAAGRGLQLLFYSVGIGQISSEVPQNLSASRPQDRQFILSSKKLLLSDSGFYLCAWGGRRGTEAFFGQGTRLTVV.

The V call is TRBV6-6, the J call TRBJ1-1; D is unclear. Per the germline V gene, CDR1 is MNHNY and CDR2 is SVGAGI (reference sequence). Deletions cut 1 base from V and 1 base from J, with 7 bases between. The CDR3 loop spans 14 amino acids. CDR3 sequence reads: CASSYYGENTEAFF. The CDR3 DNA follows: TGTGCCAGCAGTTACTACGGCGAGAACACTGAAGCTTTCTTT.

This clonotype was counted a few times. An end of the junction does not agree with germline; a read error may underlie this. The gene calls are TRBV18 and TRBJ1-1, with 7 bases matching TRBD1. This CDR3 contains 15 residues. Germline V gene sequence: CDR1 KGHSH, CDR2 LQKENI. CDR3: CASSPGQAVNTEAFF. The CDR3, as DNA: TGTGCCAGCTCACCAGGACAGGCGGTTAACACTGAAGCTTTTTTT.

The chain couples TRBV5-1 to TRBJ1-1, with D perhaps matching TRBD1 (6 bases). The germline V and J ends were trimmed by 0 bases and 0 bases, with 12 bases remaining between them. Germline CDR1 is SGHRS and CDR2 is YFSETQ. The CDR3 runs to 16 residues. The CDR3 DNA reads as TGCGCCAGCAGCTTGGGTTCGGGGGGCATGAACACTGAAGCTTTCTTT. It encodes CASSLGSGGMNTEAFF.

The chain carries TRBV6-6 and TRBJ2-7; D is perhaps TRBD2 (6 bases). Germline CDR1 and CDR2: MNHNY and SVGAGI (reference sequence). Trimming left V 5 bases short and J 3 bases short, with 11 bases between. The CDR3 runs to 13 residues. In DNA, the CDR3 is TGTGCCAGCAGTCTGGGACTTCACTACGAGCAGTACTTC. It specifies CASSLGLHYEQYF.

The chain uses TRBV6-1 and TRBJ1-1, with unresolved D. Between the trimmed V and J ends, which lost 11 bases and 3 bases, there was a span of 13 bases. The CDR3 covers 12 residues. The germline gives CDR1 MNHNS, CDR2 SASEGT. This CDR3 reads CAGGRRDTEAFF. CDR3 bases: TGTGCCGGAGGACGACGGGACACTGAAGCTTTCTTT.

This clonotype appeared a single time. The chain uses TRBV5-6 and TRBJ2-5; either TRBD1 or TRBD2 may fit D (5 bases each). The CDR3 is 15 amino acids. V lost 1 base and J 10 bases, leaving 20 bases between the germline ends. CDR1 is SGHDT and CDR2 is YYEEEE in the germline V gene. The CDR3: CASSLRGVVGRIQYF. The CDR3 region has the DNA TGTGCCAGCAGCTTGAGAGGGGTGGTGGGGAGAATCCAGTACTTC.

The chain employs TRBV5-4 and TRBJ2-7, with D perhaps matching TRBD2 (5 bases). The CDR3 runs 15 residues. V was cut by 0 bases and J by 0 bases, with 10 bases left in between. Looked up from germline, CDR1 is SGHNT and CDR2 is YYREEE (reference sequence). DNA for the CDR3: TGTGCCAGCAGCTTGGGTAGCGCGAGCTCCTACGAGCAGTACTTC. Translating gives CASSLGSASSYEQYF. Full variable domain (missing parts from reference TRBV5-4 and TRBJ2-7): ETGVTQSPTHLIKTRGQQVTLRCSSQSGHNTVSWYQQALGQGPQFIFQYYREEENGRGNFPPRFSGLQFPNYSSELNVNALELDDSALYLCASSLGSASSYEQYFGPGTRLTVT.

This chain's CDR3 is CASNSGRAYGELFF. The CDR3 DNA follows: TGTGCCAGCAATAGCGGGAGGGCCTACGGGGAGCTGTTTTTT. The chain carries TRBV6-1 and TRBJ2-2; 11 bases align to TRBD2. Germline assignment: CDR1 MNHNS and CDR2 SASEGT. The CDR3 sequence is 14 residues long. V lost 7 bases to trimming and J lost 7 bases; unmatched junction nucleotides: 5.

The rearrangement links TRBV29-1 to TRBJ1-1, with 8 bases fitting TRBD1. This CDR3 has 12 amino acids. V was pared by 7 bases and J by 4 bases, with 5 bases of the junction left unmatched. Germline CDR1 and CDR2: SQVTM and ANQGSEA. This CDR3 is CSADREVTEAFF. In DNA, the CDR3 is TGCAGCGCGGACAGGGAGGTCACTGAAGCTTTCTTT.

DNA of the CDR3: TGTGCCAGCAGGATTGGACAGGGAGGCGCTGAAGCTTTCTTT. This sequence encodes CASRIGQGGAEAFF. This rearrangement joins TRBV12-3 or TRBV12-4 to TRBJ1-1, with 8 bases that match TRBD1. The CDR3 length is 14 residues. V dropped 6 bases and J dropped 6; count of bases not matched to a gene: 9.

The rearrangement links TRBV20-1 to TRBJ2-2, with D hard to call. CDR1 and CDR2 (germline): DFQATT, SNEGSKA (reference sequence). The CDR3 runs 13 residues. Trimming stripped 1 base from V and 3 bases from J, with 6 bases between. In DNA, the CDR3 is TGCAGTGCTAGAGTGGTTGACACCGGGGAGCTGTTTTTT. Translated, it gives CSARVVDTGELFF.

V gene TRBV29-1 combines with J gene TRBJ2-3; 11 nucleotides agree with TRBD2. The CDR3 loop spans 15 amino acids. Germline CDR1 is SQVTM and CDR2 is ANQGSEA. With 4 bases clipped from V and 4 bases from J, the junction kept 7 bases outside the gene matches. The CDR3 DNA is TGCAGCGTTGCCTTAGCGGGAGGGCCTCCAGATACGCAGTATTTT. This codes for CSVALAGGPPDTQYF.

This chain connects TRBV18 to TRBJ2-7; TRBD1 aligns across 9 bases. Per germline, CDR1 KGHSH and CDR2 LQKENI. This CDR3 spans 17 amino acids. V dropped 2 bases and J dropped 5; count of bases not matched to a gene: 13. The DNA for the CDR3 is TGTGCCAGCTCACCAGGTCTATCCGGGACAGGGATCAACGAGCAGTACTTC. It is translated as CASSPGLSGTGINEQYF.

V and J are TRBV29-1 and TRBJ2-5, with a weak D call TRBD1 (5 bases). Between the trimmed V and J ends, which lost 4 bases and 0 bases, there was a span of 9 bases. The CDR3 is 13 residues long. Per the germline V gene, CDR1 is SQVTM and CDR2 is ANQGSEA. The CDR3 sequence is CSVGQSYQETQYF. In nucleotides, the CDR3 is TGCAGCGTTGGACAGTCGTACCAAGAGACCCAGTACTTC.

The chain combines TRBV27 with TRBJ2-7, with D tentatively TRBD2 (6 bases). Trimming cost V 4 bases and J 3 bases, with 10 bases left between them. The germline V gene has CDR1 MNHEY and CDR2 SMNVEV (reference sequence). The CDR3 spans 13 residues. CDR3 protein: CASSSRGFYEQYF. CDR3 DNA sequence: TGTGCCAGCAGTTCGCGGGGTTTCTACGAGCAGTACTTC.

The chain is built from TRBV3-1 and TRBJ2-2; 9 bases are a match to TRBD2. J was trimmed by 6 bases and V by 4 bases; bases with no gene match: 6. Per the germline V gene, CDR1 is LGHDT and CDR2 is YNNKEL (reference sequence). The CDR3 has 15 amino acids. CDR3: CASSRMGLAPGELFF. The CDR3 DNA reads TGTGCCAGCAGCCGAATGGGACTAGCCCCCGGGGAGCTGTTTTTT.

The chain has TRBV5-1 and TRBJ2-7; 12 nucleotides align to TRBD1. Looked up from germline, CDR1 is SGHRS and CDR2 is YFSETQ. The CDR3 runs to 15 residues. The ends lost 3 bases at V and 5 bases at J; junction bases unmatched: 6. The CDR3 spells CASSSSGTGGNEQYF. CDR3 nucleotide sequence: TGCGCCAGCAGCTCATCCGGGACAGGGGGCAACGAGCAGTACTTC.

Written as DNA, the CDR3 is TGTGCCAGCGGCCTACGGGGCGTTGTCTATGGCTACACCTTC. This encodes CASGLRGVVYGYTF. The V call is TRBV5-6, the J call TRBJ1-2; D is possibly TRBD1 (5 bases). The V end lost 7 bases, the J end lost 4 bases, and 17 bases lay between the germline ends. The CDR3 runs to 14 residues. Per germline, CDR1 SGHDT and CDR2 YYEEEE.

J is TRBJ2-3 and V is TRBV7-9; tentative D call: TRBD2 (6 bases). Germline CDR1 is SEHNR and CDR2 is FQNEAQ (reference sequence). The CDR3 extends over 14 amino acids. V lost 1 base to trimming and J lost 8 bases, with 13 bases between them. CDR3: CASSLEGGAGTQYF. CDR3 coding DNA: TGTGCCAGCAGCTTAGAAGGAGGAGCGGGTACGCAGTATTTT.

This rearrangement joins TRBV5-4 to TRBJ2-7; D perhaps matches TRBD2 (6 bases). V was cut by 4 bases and J by 3 bases, with 14 bases left in between. Germline CDR1 reads SGHNT; CDR2 reads YYREEE (reference sequence). This CDR3 has 14 residues. Written as DNA, the CDR3 is TGTGCCAGCAGCAGGGGCGCTAGCGTCTACGAGCAGTACTTC. Protein product: CASSRGASVYEQYF.

The chain carries TRBV10-2 and TRBJ1-2; D is unresolved. Germline CDR1 is WSHSY and CDR2 is SAAADI. The CDR3 has 13 amino acids. V lost 7 bases, J lost 5 bases, and 14 bases lay in between. For the CDR3, the DNA is TGCGCCAGCAATGACCGACCGAATTATGGCTACACCTTC. This gives the protein CASNDRPNYGYTF.

The rearrangement uses TRBV6-1 and TRBJ2-7, with 7 bases that match TRBD2. The CDR3 loop spans 15 amino acids. The germline CDR1 and CDR2 sequences are MNHNS and SASEGT. After removal of 3 bases from V and 3 bases from J, the junction contained 8 bases not matched to a gene. CDR3 protein: CASSEQGLPYYEQYF. In nucleotides, the CDR3 is TGTGCCAGCAGTGAGCAGGGACTACCATACTACGAGCAGTACTTC.

The rearrangement uses TRBV5-4 and TRBJ2-7; 8 bases are shared with TRBD2. The CDR3 extends over 13 amino acids. V was pared by 3 bases and J by 6 bases, with 5 bases of the junction left unmatched. Germline CDR1 and CDR2: SGHNT and YYREEE (reference sequence). CDR3 loop: CASSSGLAREQYF. Here the CDR3 DNA reads TGTGCCAGCAGCTCTGGACTAGCTCGCGAGCAGTACTTC.

The CDR3 DNA reads TGCAGTGCCACCACCGGGACAGTAGCCTACGAGCAGTACTTC. It codes for CSATTGTVAYEQYF. The J gene is TRBJ2-7, the V gene TRBV20-1; 7 bases match TRBD1. There are 14 residues in the CDR3. The V segment lost 6 bases and the J segment 2 bases; nucleotides outside the gene matches: 10. Germline CDR1 and CDR2: DFQATT and SNEGSKA (reference sequence).